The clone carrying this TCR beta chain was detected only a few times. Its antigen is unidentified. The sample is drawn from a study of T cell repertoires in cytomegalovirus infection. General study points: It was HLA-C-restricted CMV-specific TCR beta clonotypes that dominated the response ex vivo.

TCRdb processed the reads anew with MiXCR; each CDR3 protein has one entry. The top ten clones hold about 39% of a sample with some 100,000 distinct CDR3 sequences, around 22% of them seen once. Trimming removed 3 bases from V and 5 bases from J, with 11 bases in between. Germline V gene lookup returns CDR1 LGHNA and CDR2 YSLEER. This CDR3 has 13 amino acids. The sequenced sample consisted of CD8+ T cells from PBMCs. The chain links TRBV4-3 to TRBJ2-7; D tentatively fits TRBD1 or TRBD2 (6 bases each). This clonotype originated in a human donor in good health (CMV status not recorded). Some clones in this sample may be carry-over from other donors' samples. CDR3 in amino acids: CASSHLGGNEQYF. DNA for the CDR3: TGCGCCAGCAGCCATCTCGGGGGCAACGAGCAGTACTTC.